Each of the 18 T cell receptor beta chains below was sequenced from the same sample in a study of cytomegalovirus exposure and HLA in healthy donors. The PCR employed 60 Vbeta primers together with 13 Jbeta primers. Data came from immunoSEQ multiplex PCR; TCRdb stores just in-frame clones and leaves some out. The sample table sets out about 130,000 clones. The sample comprised PBMCs. The source of these receptors is a woman aged 40 to 50 in good health and CMV-seronegative.

The V gene is TRBV11-1, the J gene TRBJ1-1; D call uncertain. V gave up 1 base and J gave up 3 bases, with 18 bases separating them. The V gene's germline CDR1 is SGHAT and CDR2 FQDESV (reference sequence). The CDR3 has 17 residues. CDR3: CASSLGIGRLVDTEAFF. The CDR3 coding sequence is TGTGCCAGCAGCTTAGGGATCGGGAGGCTGGTCGACACTGAAGCTTTCTTT.

This sequence joins TRBV19 and TRBJ2-1, with 10 bases lining up with TRBD2. Germline V gene sequence: CDR1 LNHDA, CDR2 SQIVND (reference sequence). CDR3 size: 14 residues. Trimming took 9 bases from V and 7 from J; bases not matched to a gene: 9. The CDR3 protein is CASHSGGAINEQFF. The DNA of the CDR3 is TGTGCCAGCCACAGCGGGGGGGCCATAAATGAGCAGTTCTTC.

J is TRBJ1-2 and V is TRBV27; 9 nucleotides line up with TRBD1. Losses at the gene ends were 6 bases for V and 6 bases for J; bases not matched to a gene: 5. Germline V lookup: CDR1 MNHEY, CDR2 SMNVEV (reference sequence). This CDR3 has 13 amino acids. The CDR3 DNA is TGTGCCAGCAGGGGGACAGGGAAACATGGCTACACCTTC. Translating gives CASRGTGKHGYTF.

The V gene is TRBV4-1, the J gene TRBJ2-5, with TRBD1 matching over 9 bases. Germline V gene data show CDR1 as MGHRA and CDR2 as YSYEKL. The V gene end was trimmed by 5 bases and the J gene end by 4 bases; junction bases not matched to a gene: 5. The length of the CDR3 is 14 residues. The CDR3 coding sequence is TGCGCCAGCAGCAGTACAGGGGGCCGAGAGACCCAGTACTTC. Amino acids: CASSSTGGRETQYF.

V usage is TRBV5-1 and J usage is TRBJ1-4; no clear D. CDR1 is SGHRS and CDR2 is YFSETQ in the germline V gene. V dropped 2 bases and J dropped 0 bases, with 11 bases sitting between them. There are 16 residues in the CDR3. The CDR3 nucleotides are TGCGCCAGCAGCTTACCCTCAGGTGCAACTAATGAAAAACTGTTTTTT. It translates to CASSLPSGATNEKLFF.

The chain employs TRBV5-1 and TRBJ1-2, with TRBD1 matching over 9 bases. This CDR3 region has 17 residues. Germline V gene lookup returns CDR1 SGHRS and CDR2 YFSETQ. V was pared by 1 base and J by 1 base, with 8 bases of the junction left unmatched. CDR3 in amino acids: CASSLNFLTGGNYGYTF. CDR3 nucleotide sequence: TGCGCCAGCAGCTTGAACTTCTTGACAGGGGGTAACTATGGCTACACCTTC.

The chain is built from TRBV5-1 and TRBJ1-2; possible D gene TRBD1, 5 bases. V lost 0 bases, J lost 2 bases, and 17 bases lay in between. The CDR3 contains 17 residues. Germline V gives CDR1 SGHRS, CDR2 YFSETQ. CDR3 coding DNA: TGCGCCAGCAGCTTGGGAAACTCGGGGGTAGGGAACTATGGCTACACCTTC. It translates to CASSLGNSGVGNYGYTF.

The V call is TRBV6-4, the J call TRBJ2-3; 8 positions match TRBD2. CDR1 MRHNA and CDR2 SNTAGT come from the germline V gene. The CDR3 consists of 16 residues. Trimming at V came to 3 bases and at J to 0 bases, leaving 5 bases not matched to a gene. The DNA of the CDR3 is TGTGCCAGCAGTGAGTCCGCGGGGGGTAGCACAGATACGCAGTATTTT. Its translation: CASSESAGGSTDTQYF.

V and J are TRBV7-3 and TRBJ2-7; D not resolved. The CDR3 contains 12 residues. The ends were cut back, 5 bases at V and 6 bases at J, with 11 bases in the middle. From germline, CDR1 is SGHTA and CDR2 FQGTGA. Here the CDR3 reads CASSTYLGEQYF. CDR3 in DNA: TGTGCCAGCAGCACTTACCTTGGCGAGCAGTACTTC. The full variable domain, its missing parts supplied by reference TRBV7-3 and TRBJ2-7, is GAGVSQTPSNKVTEKGKYVELRCDPISGHTALYWYRQSLGQGPEFLIYFQGTGAADDSGLPNDRFFAVRPEGSVSTLKIQRTERGDSAVYLCASSTYLGEQYFGPGTRLTVT.

The chain recombines TRBV5-1 with TRBJ2-5; 9 nucleotides line up with TRBD1. The CDR3 length is 15 residues. The V segment lost 2 bases and the J segment 2 bases; nucleotides outside the gene matches: 4. The germline gives CDR1 SGHRS, CDR2 YFSETQ. The CDR3 nucleotides are TGCGCCAGCAGCTTCTCCGGGACAGGGCAAGAGACCCAGTACTTC. Translating it yields CASSFSGTGQETQYF.

The J gene is TRBJ2-4, the V gene TRBV28; a weak D match, TRBD1 (6 bases). Germline CDR1 reads MDHEN; CDR2 reads SYDVKM. Trimming cost V 10 bases and J 0 bases, with 13 bases left between them. This CDR3 is built from 14 residues. The CDR3 DNA reads as TGTGCCACCATAGGGGGTTTAGCCAAAAACATTCAGTACTTC. This translates into CATIGGLAKNIQYF.

The V and J genes are TRBV2 and TRBJ1-6; no reliable D call. Germline V lookup: CDR1 SNHLY, CDR2 FYNNEI. V was trimmed by 5 bases and J by 6 bases, leaving 14 bases between them. The CDR3 is made up of 15 amino acids. This chain's CDR3 is CASSNDAGINSPLHF. CDR3 sequence (DNA): TGTGCCAGCAGTAACGATGCGGGGATTAATTCACCCCTCCACTTT.

This chain connects TRBV19 to TRBJ2-1; no clear D gene. Looked up from germline, CDR1 is LNHDA and CDR2 is SQIVND (reference sequence). This CDR3 contains 16 residues. Trimming pared 7 bases from V and 0 bases from J, leaving 16 bases between. This CDR3 reads CASTTTTPFSYNEQFF. The CDR3 DNA is TGTGCCAGTACCACCACTACCCCTTTCTCCTACAATGAGCAGTTCTTC.

About this clone: Additional DNA sequences in this sample encode the identical CDR3. This chain joins TRBV27 and TRBJ2-3; D is unresolved. V lost 6 bases, J lost 7 bases, and 14 bases lay in between. CDR1 is MNHEY and CDR2 is SMNVEV in the germline V gene (reference sequence). CDR3 size: 13 residues. The CDR3 bases are TGTGCCAGCAGCCGGCCCCCGGGTTATACGCAGTATTTT. Its translation is CASSRPPGYTQYF.

The CDR3 sequence is CASSPQEAGGRGNEQFF. The CDR3 DNA follows: TGTGCCAGCAGCCCCCAGGAGGCGGGGGGGCGGGGCAATGAGCAGTTCTTC. V gene TRBV9 combines with J gene TRBJ2-1; 9 bases line up with TRBD2. The V gene end was trimmed by 4 bases and the J gene end by 6 bases; junction bases not matched to a gene: 14. This CDR3 is 17 amino acids long. CDR1 SGDLS and CDR2 YYNGEE come from the germline V gene.

The genes are TRBV14 and TRBJ2-4; 9 nucleotides align to TRBD2. CDR1 is SGHDN and CDR2 is FVKESK in the germline V gene. The CDR3 has 15 amino acids. With 4 bases clipped from V and 8 bases from J, the junction kept 9 bases outside the gene matches. Written as DNA, the CDR3 is TGTGCCAGCAGCCGCCTTGGCGGGGGGGAGGACATTCAGTACTTC. Protein sequence: CASSRLGGGEDIQYF.

V and J are TRBV9 and TRBJ2-5; 7 bases map to TRBD2. Germline V gene data show CDR1 as SGDLS and CDR2 as YYNGEE. Trimming cost V 3 bases and J 5 bases; bases outside gene matches: 10. The CDR3 extends over 15 amino acids. CDR3 protein: CASSAHELARETQYF. CDR3 in DNA: TGTGCCAGCAGCGCACATGAACTAGCGCGCGAGACCCAGTACTTC.

This chain links TRBV18 with TRBJ2-2; TRBD1 agrees at 8 bases. V lost 2 bases to trimming and J lost 6 bases; unmatched junction nucleotides: 11. CDR1 is KGHSH and CDR2 is LQKENI in the germline V gene. The CDR3 extends over 17 amino acids. The CDR3 reads CASSPSGPQGAAGELFF. The CDR3 bases are TGTGCCAGCTCACCAAGCGGCCCTCAGGGGGCGGCCGGGGAGCTGTTTTTT.